These 23 T cell receptor beta chains share one sample of origin, sequenced in a study of blood T cell repertoires in COVID-19. Libraries were prepared by immunoSEQ multiplex PCR; TCRdb keeps only in-frame clonotypes and omits some of them. The sample carries 250,000 or so clones, about 89% recorded once. Sequenced input: peripheral blood. These receptors were collected from a man in his forties with active or convalescent COVID-19.

The chain joins TRBV25-1 to TRBJ2-7, with a tentative D call TRBD2 (6 bases). V gave up 4 bases and J gave up 1 base, with 14 bases separating them. This CDR3 is 15 amino acids long. Germline V gene lookup returns CDR1 MGHDK and CDR2 SYGVNS. The CDR3 sequence: CASSGSVGRSYEQYF. CDR3 coding DNA: TGTGCCAGCAGTGGGTCAGTGGGGAGGTCCTACGAGCAGTACTTC.

This rearrangement joins TRBV6-5 to TRBJ1-3, with TRBD1 identical over 7 bases. This CDR3 is 14 amino acids long. Germline CDR1 reads MNHEY; CDR2 reads SVGAGI. V lost 8 bases, J lost 1 base, and 5 bases stayed unmatched. The CDR3 loop is CASVDRRSGNTIYF. DNA for the CDR3: TGTGCCAGCGTGGACAGGAGATCTGGAAACACCATATATTTT.

The chain combines TRBV4-1 with TRBJ2-2; TRBD2 matches at 9 bases. CDR3 length equals 16 residues. Per germline, CDR1 MGHRA and CDR2 YSYEKL. The V gene end was trimmed by 4 bases and the J gene end by 1 base; junction bases not matched to a gene: 4. CDR3 coding DNA: TGCGCCAGCAGCCGATGGACTAGCGAGAACACCGGGGAGCTGTTTTTT. Encoded protein: CASSRWTSENTGELFF.

The chain links TRBV5-4 to TRBJ2-1; the match to TRBD1 covers 9 bases. The ends lost 0 bases at V and 8 bases at J; junction bases unmatched: 6. This CDR3 has 15 residues. Germline-derived CDR1 and CDR2 are SGHNT and YYREEE (reference sequence). CDR3 coding DNA: TGTGCCAGCAGCTTGGCAAACAGGGGGCGGGATGAGCAGTTCTTC. Protein: CASSLANRGRDEQFF.

The chain recombines TRBV7-6 with TRBJ1-3; 7 bases line up with TRBD1. Germline V gene data show CDR1 as SGHVS and CDR2 as FNYEAQ. This CDR3 has 15 residues. After removal of 4 bases from V and 7 bases from J, the junction contained 10 bases not matched to a gene. CDR3 coding DNA: TGTGCCAGCAGCTCACAGACAGGGTTGGCGAACACCATATATTTT. Protein product: CASSSQTGLANTIYF.

The chain joins TRBV20-1 to TRBJ1-3; TRBD1 is a possible D gene (5 bases). The CDR3 loop spans 13 amino acids. The V and J ends lost 3 bases and 7 bases respectively, with 13 bases between them. Germline CDR1 DFQATT, CDR2 SNEGSKA (reference sequence). The CDR3 protein is CSASSGPANTIYF. The CDR3 DNA is TGCAGTGCTAGTTCAGGGCCCGCGAACACCATATATTTT.

The rearrangement joins TRBV19 to TRBJ1-3; TRBD1 might be the D (6 bases). This CDR3 region has 16 residues. In germline, CDR1 is LNHDA, CDR2 SQIVND (reference sequence). Trimming left V 6 bases short and J 0 bases short, with 15 bases between. In DNA form, the CDR3 reads TGTGCCAGTAGCTCGTTTACAGGGAACTCTGGAAACACCATATATTTT. Amino acids: CASSSFTGNSGNTIYF. Full variable domain (remainder filled in from reference TRBV19 and TRBJ1-3): DGGITQSPKYLFRKEGQNVTLSCEQNLNHDAMYWYRQDPGQGLRLIYYSQIVNDFQKGDIAEGYSVSREKKESFPLTVTSAQKNPTAFYLCASSSFTGNSGNTIYFGEGSWLTVV.

The chain joins TRBV19 to TRBJ1-4; tentative D call: TRBD1 (6 bases). Trimming cost V 7 bases and J 3 bases, with 15 bases left between them. From germline, CDR1 is LNHDA and CDR2 SQIVND (reference sequence). This CDR3 has 15 residues. The CDR3: CASTSGDTSNEKLFF. CDR3 nucleotide sequence: TGTGCCAGTACCTCAGGGGACACCTCTAATGAAAAACTGTTTTTT.

The genes are TRBV5-1 and TRBJ2-7; TRBD2 agrees at 11 bases. Germline trimming cut 3 bases from V and 0 bases from J; bases unmatched to any gene: 11. The CDR3 has 18 amino acids. CDR1 is SGHRS, CDR2 YFSETQ, per germline. The CDR3 is CASSSAGTSGFSSYEQYF. The CDR3 DNA reads TGCGCCAGCAGCTCAGCCGGGACTAGCGGCTTTAGCTCCTACGAGCAGTACTTC.

This chain connects TRBV21-1 to TRBJ1-2; the table gives TRBD1 as D, unverified against the DNA. TRBV21-1 is a listed pseudogene. The CDR3 runs to 17 residues. CDR3 loop: CASSYDRHDLRPYGYTF. As DNA, the CDR3 is TGTGCCAGCAGCTACGACAGGCACGATCTGCGCCCTTATGGCTACACCTTC.

The CDR3 is CASSQGDTEAFF. The CDR3 DNA follows: TGTGCCAGCAGTCAAGGGGACACTGAAGCTTTCTTT. The chain links TRBV7-9 to TRBJ1-1; a possible D gene is TRBD1 (5 bases). The CDR3 contains 12 residues. Germline V CDR1 and CDR2: SEHNR, FQNEAQ (reference sequence). Trimming took off 6 bases at V and 3 bases at J, with 8 bases between the two ends.

This chain links TRBV5-1 with TRBJ2-7; 8 bases line up with TRBD2. Germline trimming cut 0 bases from V and 0 bases from J; bases unmatched to any gene: 5. The germline V gene encodes CDR1 SGHRS and CDR2 YFSETQ. The CDR3 totals 16 residues. DNA of the CDR3: TGCGCCAGCAGCTTGGGCGGGGGGTCGAGCTCCTACGAGCAGTACTTC. This codes for CASSLGGGSSSYEQYF.

The rearrangement links TRBV4-1 to TRBJ2-1; 10 positions agree with TRBD2. Per the germline V gene, CDR1 is MGHRA and CDR2 is YSYEKL. This CDR3 has 18 residues. Trimming cost V 2 bases and J 5 bases; bases outside gene matches: 12. CDR3 region: CASSQQVLAGGRNNEQFF. For the CDR3, the DNA is TGCGCCAGCAGCCAACAAGTCTTAGCGGGGGGCCGAAACAATGAGCAGTTCTTC.

This clone was picked up one time. The J gene is TRBJ2-6, the V gene TRBV10-1; possible D gene TRBD1, 5 bases. The CDR3 is 15 amino acids. The germline V gene has CDR1 WNHNN and CDR2 SYGVQD (reference sequence). V lost 0 bases and J 4 bases, leaving 7 bases between the germline ends. DNA for the CDR3: TGCGCCAGCAGTGAGTCGACAGACGGGGCCAACGTCCTGACTTTC. It translates to CASSESTDGANVLTF.

This rearrangement joins TRBV29-1 to TRBJ2-2; D perhaps matches TRBD2 (6 bases). The CDR3 totals 15 residues. Germline V gene sequence: CDR1 SQVTM, CDR2 ANQGSEA. Trimming shortened V by 3 bases and J by 3 bases, and 14 bases separated the two germline ends. The DNA of the CDR3 is TGCAGCGTTGAGGGGGAGGATGCCTACACCGGGGAGCTGTTTTTT. The encoded protein is CSVEGEDAYTGELFF.

The genes are TRBV28 and TRBJ2-1; D perhaps matches TRBD2 (7 bases). The CDR3 is made up of 19 amino acids. The germline V gene has CDR1 MDHEN and CDR2 SYDVKM. V lost 2 bases and J lost 2, with 22 bases in between. CDR3 residues: CASSLISSGAGAAYNEQFF. CDR3 sequence (DNA): TGTGCCAGCAGTTTAATTTCCTCGGGCGCGGGGGCGGCCTACAATGAGCAGTTCTTC.

This rearrangement joins TRBV6-5 to TRBJ2-7; 9 bases align to TRBD1. J was trimmed by 9 bases and V by 5 bases; bases with no gene match: 14. CDR1 and CDR2 from the germline V gene are MNHEY and SVGAGI. CDR3 length: 15 residues. The CDR3 coding sequence is TGTGCCAGCAGTAATCTACAGGGGGCGCCCGCCGGGCAGTACTTC. This encodes CASSNLQGAPAGQYF.

The chain combines TRBV6-5 with TRBJ1-4; 7 bases agree with TRBD1. Germline-derived CDR1 and CDR2 are MNHEY and SVGAGI. The CDR3 length is 14 residues. Trimming cost V 6 bases and J 8 bases; bases outside gene matches: 9. CDR3 region: CASSPRQGGEKLFF. The CDR3 DNA reads TGTGCCAGCAGCCCGAGACAGGGTGGGGAAAAACTGTTTTTT.

The chain has TRBV5-1 and TRBJ2-6, with TRBD1 matching 7 bases. With V trimmed by 0 bases and J by 0 bases, 0 bases remained unmatched. The CDR3 has 16 residues. Germline loops: CDR1 SGHRS, CDR2 YFSETQ. The CDR3 is CASSLGDSSGANVLTF. DNA of the CDR3: TGCGCCAGCAGCTTGGGGGACAGCTCTGGGGCCAACGTCCTGACTTTC.

The chain carries TRBV5-1 and TRBJ1-2; D gene uncertain. Germline V CDR1 and CDR2: SGHRS, YFSETQ. Trimming removed 5 bases from V and 2 bases from J, with 13 bases in between. This CDR3 has 14 residues. The CDR3 bases are TGCGCCAGCAGGAGAGAGGGCTCCAACTATGGCTACACCTTC. Its translation is CASRREGSNYGYTF.

The rearrangement joins TRBV6-1 to TRBJ1-5; no firm D call. The CDR3 consists of 16 residues. V gave up 4 bases and J gave up 0 bases, with 13 bases separating them. Germline V CDR1 and CDR2: MNHNS, SASEGT. The CDR3 reads CASSVQTGFSNQPQHF. The DNA of the CDR3 is TGTGCCAGCAGTGTCCAAACGGGATTTAGCAATCAGCCCCAGCATTTT.

V gene TRBV7-9 combines with J gene TRBJ2-7; D possibly corresponds to TRBD2 (6 bases). Trimming stripped 8 bases from V and 6 bases from J, with 11 bases between. The CDR3 contains 11 residues. Germline-derived CDR1 and CDR2 are SEHNR and FQNEAQ (reference sequence). The CDR3 region has the DNA TGTGCCAGCGTCCTCGGGGGCGAGCAGTACTTC. Translated, it gives CASVLGGEQYF.

This clone was seen a handful of times. This chain uses TRBV5-3 with TRBJ1-5; TRBD1 might be the D (5 bases). TRBV5-3 is an ORF, and what it does is uncertain. CDR3 length: 16 residues. V lost 1 base to trimming and J lost 5 bases, with 16 bases between them. CDR3 sequence reads: CARSLRQDTNHQPQHF. In DNA, the CDR3 is TGTGCCAGAAGCTTGAGGCAGGACACCAATCATCAGCCCCAGCATTTT.